A single TCR beta chain is shown here with its context. Its antigen is currently not known. An end of the junction does not agree with germline; a read error may underlie this. The sample comes from a study of cytomegalovirus exposure and HLA in healthy donors (TCRdb year 2017). Turning to the overall study: According to a later analysis, the 120 validation repertoires were produced on the same platform as the approximately 620 repertoires of the first cohort. Along with the approximately 650-subject first cohort, a separate validation cohort of over a hundred different subjects was used. To predict cytomegalovirus infection status, the study brought together high-throughput TCR immunosequencing, statistical association of individual TCRs with disease status, and machine learning. The study aimed to test whether signatures of past pathogen exposure could be identified by cataloging public T cell receptors. Overall study results and their limits: While some public TCRs were present in many individuals, most TCR sequences turned up only very rarely across donors. A later analysis found that TCRs clustered in the first cohort also tended to co-occur in the roughly 120 validation repertoires, with approximately 94% of cluster scores above 0. A total of fewer than 200 TCR beta chains were listed by the study as associated with cytomegalovirus. All 120 or so repertoires were used to score co-occurrence in the validation cohort in a later analysis, because that analysis had no HLA typing for the cohort. The authors suggested that the approach could potentially be generalized to other disease states and immunological phenotypes. Cytomegalovirus status was reported to be diagnosed by the classifier with high specificity and sensitivity in both the original and validation cohorts. In vitro tests confirmed that a few of the cytomegalovirus-associated TCR beta chains recognize cytomegalovirus antigens.

The donors were included in the validation cohort of over a hundred subjects, a group kept apart from the roughly 610-subject first cohort. The germline V gene (reference sequence) sets CDR1 to SEHNR and CDR2 to FQNEAQ. The cysteine opens and the phenylalanine closes a CDR3 of 13 amino acids. Only the CDR3 DNA is retained, 39 bases long and in frame from the first base. Libraries were prepared through the immunoSEQ multiplex PCR assay. Per the authors' processing: A statistical classification framework was built for diagnosing cytomegalovirus status from the catalog of TCR beta chain sequences. As stored in TCRdb, this immuneACCESS dataset retains in-frame rearrangements with V and J assigned. A fraction of the clones does not appear; measured against another copy, unresolved V genes explain less than half of the discrepancy, and the remainder lacks a known reason. V and J calls and clone size come straight from that table; D and trimming were deduced from the DNA. Present in this sample are more than 90,000 clones, about nine tenths of which were seen just once. The top ten constitute less than 4.5% of the sample.

This TCR derives from a man between 18 and 29 years old in good health and CMV-seropositive. Sequencing was performed on PBMCs. The rearrangement joined TRBV7-9 to TRBJ1-1; TRBD1 could be the D gene, as 5 bases match. The CDR3 corresponds to CASSPTGRVALEF. The nucleotides are TGTGCCAGCAGCCCCACTGGCAGGGTGGCTCTCGAATTT.